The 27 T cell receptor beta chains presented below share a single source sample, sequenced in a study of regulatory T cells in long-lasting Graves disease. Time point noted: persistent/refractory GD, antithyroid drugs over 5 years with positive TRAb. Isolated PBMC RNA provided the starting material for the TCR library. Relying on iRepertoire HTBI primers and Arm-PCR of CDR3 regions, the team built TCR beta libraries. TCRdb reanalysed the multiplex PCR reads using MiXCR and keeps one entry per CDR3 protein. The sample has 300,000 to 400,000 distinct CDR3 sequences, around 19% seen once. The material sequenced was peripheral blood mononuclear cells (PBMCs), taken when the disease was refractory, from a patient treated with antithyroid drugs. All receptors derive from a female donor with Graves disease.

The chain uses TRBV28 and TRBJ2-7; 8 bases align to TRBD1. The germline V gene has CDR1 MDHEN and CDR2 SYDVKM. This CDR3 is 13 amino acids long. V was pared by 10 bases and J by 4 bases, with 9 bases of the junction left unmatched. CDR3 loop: CATSQGATYEQYF. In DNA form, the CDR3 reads TGTGCCACCTCCCAGGGGGCGACGTACGAGCAGTACTTC.

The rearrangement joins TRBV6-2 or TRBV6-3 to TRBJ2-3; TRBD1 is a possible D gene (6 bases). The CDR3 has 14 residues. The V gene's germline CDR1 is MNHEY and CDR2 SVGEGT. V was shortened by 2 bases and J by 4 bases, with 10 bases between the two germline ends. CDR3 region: CASSYSTGSDTQYF. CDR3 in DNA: TGTGCCAGCAGTTACAGTACAGGGTCAGATACGCAGTATTTT.

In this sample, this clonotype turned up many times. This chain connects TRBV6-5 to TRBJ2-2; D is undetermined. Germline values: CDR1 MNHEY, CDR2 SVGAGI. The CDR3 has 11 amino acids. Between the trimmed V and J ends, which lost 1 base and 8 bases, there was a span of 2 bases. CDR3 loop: CASSYFGELFF. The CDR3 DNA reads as TGTGCCAGCAGTTACTTTGGGGAGCTGTTTTTT.

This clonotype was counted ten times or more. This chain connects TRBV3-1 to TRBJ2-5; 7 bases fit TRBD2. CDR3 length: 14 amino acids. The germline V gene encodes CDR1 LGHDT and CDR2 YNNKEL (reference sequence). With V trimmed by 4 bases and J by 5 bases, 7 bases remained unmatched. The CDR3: CASSPGLHDETQYF. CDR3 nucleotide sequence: TGTGCCAGCAGCCCGGGACTACACGACGAGACCCAGTACTTC.

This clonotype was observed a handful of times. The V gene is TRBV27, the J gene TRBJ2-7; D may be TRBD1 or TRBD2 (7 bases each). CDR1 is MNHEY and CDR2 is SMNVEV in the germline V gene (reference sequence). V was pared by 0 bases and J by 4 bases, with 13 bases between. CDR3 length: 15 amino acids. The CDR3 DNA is TGTGCCAGCAGTTTATCGTACAGGGGAGGGTACGAGCAGTACTTC. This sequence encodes CASSLSYRGGYEQYF.

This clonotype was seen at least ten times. CDR3 nucleotide sequence: TGTGCCAGCAGCTCGGCGGGGGAAAACACCATATATTTT. Translating gives CASSSAGENTIYF. The chain links TRBV7-2 to TRBJ1-3, with D possibly being TRBD1 (5 bases). The CDR3 has 13 amino acids. V lost 4 bases, J lost 6 bases, and 10 bases lay in between. Per germline, CDR1 SGHTA and CDR2 FQGNSA.

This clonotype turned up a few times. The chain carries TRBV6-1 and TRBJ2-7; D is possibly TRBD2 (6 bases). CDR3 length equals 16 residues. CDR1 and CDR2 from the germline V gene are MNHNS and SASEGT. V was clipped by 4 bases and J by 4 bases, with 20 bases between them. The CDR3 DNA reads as TGTGCCAGCAGTGTGCCATATGGGTTGGAGGGGTACGAGCAGTACTTC. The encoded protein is CASSVPYGLEGYEQYF.

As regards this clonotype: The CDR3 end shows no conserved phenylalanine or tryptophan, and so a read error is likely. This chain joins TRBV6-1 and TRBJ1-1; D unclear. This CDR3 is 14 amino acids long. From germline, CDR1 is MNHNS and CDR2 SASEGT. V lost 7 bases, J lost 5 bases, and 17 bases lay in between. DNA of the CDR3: TGTGCCAGCACCCCCCGGGTGGGAGAAACTGAAGCTTTCTCT. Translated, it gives CASTPRVGETEAFS.

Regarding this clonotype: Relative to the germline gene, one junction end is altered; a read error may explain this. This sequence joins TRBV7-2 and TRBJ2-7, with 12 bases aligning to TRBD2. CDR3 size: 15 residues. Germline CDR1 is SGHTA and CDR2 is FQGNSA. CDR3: CAGSLLAGGSYEQYF. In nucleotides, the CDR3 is TGTGCCGGCAGCTTACTAGCGGGGGGTTCCTACGAGCAGTACTTC. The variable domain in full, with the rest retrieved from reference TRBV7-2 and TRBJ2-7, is GAGVSQSPSNKVTEKGKDVELRCDPISGHTALYWYRQSLGQGLEFLIYFQGNSAPDKSGLPSDRFSAERTGGSVSTLTIQRTQQEDSAVYLCAGSLLAGGSYEQYFGPGTRLTVT.

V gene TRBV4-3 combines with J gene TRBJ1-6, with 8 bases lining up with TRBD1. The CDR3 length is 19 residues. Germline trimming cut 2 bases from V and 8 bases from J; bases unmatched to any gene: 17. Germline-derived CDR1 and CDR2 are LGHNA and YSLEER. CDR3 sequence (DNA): TGCGCCAGCAGCCAATACTACGTCCCGGGACAGGTCGAAGATTCACCCCTCCACTTT. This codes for CASSQYYVPGQVEDSPLHF.

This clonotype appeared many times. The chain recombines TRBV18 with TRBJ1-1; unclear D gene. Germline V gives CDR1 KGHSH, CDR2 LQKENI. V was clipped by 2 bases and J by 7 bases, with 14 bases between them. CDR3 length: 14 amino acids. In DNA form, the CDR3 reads TGTGCCAGCTCACCAAACATTGGGAGGAGTGAAGCTTTCTTT. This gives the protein CASSPNIGRSEAFF.

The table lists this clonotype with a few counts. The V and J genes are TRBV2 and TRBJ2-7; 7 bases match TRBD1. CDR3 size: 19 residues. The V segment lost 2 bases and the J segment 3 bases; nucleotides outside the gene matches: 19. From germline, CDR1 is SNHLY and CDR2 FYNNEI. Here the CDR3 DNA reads TGTGCCAGCAGTGAATCCCCCACACGAGGCAGGGGGTTTTTCTACGAGCAGTACTTC. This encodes CASSESPTRGRGFFYEQYF.

In nucleotides, the CDR3 is TGTGCCAGCAGGAAAAAGAGTGTACGCAATGAGCAGTTCTTC. Its protein is CASRKKSVRNEQFF. The chain couples TRBV12-3 or TRBV12-4 to TRBJ2-1; D uncertain. The CDR3 spans 14 residues. The V gene lost 6 bases and the J gene lost 6 bases, with 15 bases spanning the gap.

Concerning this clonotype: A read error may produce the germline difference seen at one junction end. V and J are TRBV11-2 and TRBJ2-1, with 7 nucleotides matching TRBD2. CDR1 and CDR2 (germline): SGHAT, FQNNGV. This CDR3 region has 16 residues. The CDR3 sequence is CAGSLVIPSGNNEQFF. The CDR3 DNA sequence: TGTGCCGGCAGCTTAGTCATCCCTAGCGGTAACAATGAGCAGTTCTTC. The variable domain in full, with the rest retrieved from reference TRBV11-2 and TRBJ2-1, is EAGVAQSPRYKIIEKRQSVAFWCNPISGHATLYWYQQILGQGPKLLIQFQNNGVVDDSQLPKDRFSAERLKGVDSTLKIQPAKLEDSAVYLCAGSLVIPSGNNEQFFGPGTRLTVL.

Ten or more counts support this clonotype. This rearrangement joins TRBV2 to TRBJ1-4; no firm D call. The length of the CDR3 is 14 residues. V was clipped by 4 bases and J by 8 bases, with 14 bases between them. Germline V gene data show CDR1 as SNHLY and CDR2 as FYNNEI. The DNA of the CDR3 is TGTGCCAGCAGTGGATTCCGGGGTTTCGAAAAACTGTTTTTT. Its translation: CASSGFRGFEKLFF.

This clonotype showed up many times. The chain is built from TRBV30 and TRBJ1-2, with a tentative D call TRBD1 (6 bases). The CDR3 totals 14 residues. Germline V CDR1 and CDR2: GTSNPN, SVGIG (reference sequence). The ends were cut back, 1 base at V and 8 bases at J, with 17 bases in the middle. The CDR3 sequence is CAWSGQAFGKGYTF. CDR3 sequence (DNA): TGTGCCTGGAGTGGACAGGCCTTTGGGAAGGGCTACACCTTC. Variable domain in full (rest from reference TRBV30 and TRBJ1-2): SQTIHQWPATLVQPVGSPLSLECTVEGTSNPNLYWYRQAAGRGLQLLFYSVGIGQISSEVPQNLSASRPQDRQFILSSKKLLLSDSGFYLCAWSGQAFGKGYTFGSGTRLTVV.

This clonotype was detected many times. The CDR3 nucleotides read TGTGCCAGCAGTTCCCACCTGACGAGAGCCTACGAGCAGTACTTC. It encodes CASSSHLTRAYEQYF. This sequence joins TRBV28 and TRBJ2-7; D call uncertain. Between the trimmed V and J ends, which lost 4 bases and 2 bases, there was a span of 15 bases. CDR1 MDHEN and CDR2 SYDVKM come from the germline V gene. The CDR3 spans 15 residues.

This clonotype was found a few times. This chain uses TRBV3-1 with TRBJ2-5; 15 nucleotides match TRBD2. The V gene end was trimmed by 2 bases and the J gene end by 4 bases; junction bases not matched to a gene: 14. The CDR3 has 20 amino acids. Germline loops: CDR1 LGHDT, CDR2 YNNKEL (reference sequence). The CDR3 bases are TGTGCCAGCAGCCAAAATCCGGGACTAGCGGGGGGACGGATGGTAGAGACCCAGTACTTC. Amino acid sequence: CASSQNPGLAGGRMVETQYF.

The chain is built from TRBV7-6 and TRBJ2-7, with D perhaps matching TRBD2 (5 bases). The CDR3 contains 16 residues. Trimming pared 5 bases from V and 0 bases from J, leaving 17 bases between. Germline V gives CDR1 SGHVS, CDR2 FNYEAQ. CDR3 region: CASSPRTGFFSYEQYF. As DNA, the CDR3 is TGTGCCAGCAGCCCCCGAACGGGGTTCTTCTCCTACGAGCAGTACTTC.

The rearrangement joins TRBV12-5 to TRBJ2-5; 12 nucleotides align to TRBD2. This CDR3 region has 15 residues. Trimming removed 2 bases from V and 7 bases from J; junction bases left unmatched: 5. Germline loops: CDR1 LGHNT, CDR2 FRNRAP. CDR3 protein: CASGLTLAGGGTQYF. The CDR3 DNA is TGTGCTAGTGGTTTGACCCTAGCGGGGGGGGGGACCCAGTACTTC.

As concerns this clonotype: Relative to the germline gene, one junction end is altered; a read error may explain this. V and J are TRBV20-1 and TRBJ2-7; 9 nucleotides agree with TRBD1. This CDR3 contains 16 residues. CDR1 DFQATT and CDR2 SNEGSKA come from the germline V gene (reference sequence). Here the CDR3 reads CSAGSSGTGHSYEQHF. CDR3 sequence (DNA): TGCAGTGCTGGGTCGTCCGGGACAGGGCACTCCTACGAGCAGCACTTC.

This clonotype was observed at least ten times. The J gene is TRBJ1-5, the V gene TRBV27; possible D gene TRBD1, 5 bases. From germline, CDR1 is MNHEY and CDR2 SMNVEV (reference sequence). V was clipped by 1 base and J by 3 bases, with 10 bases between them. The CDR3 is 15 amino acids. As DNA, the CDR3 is TGTGCCAGCAGTTTATTGAACAGGCTCAATCAGCCCCAGCATTTT. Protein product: CASSLLNRLNQPQHF.

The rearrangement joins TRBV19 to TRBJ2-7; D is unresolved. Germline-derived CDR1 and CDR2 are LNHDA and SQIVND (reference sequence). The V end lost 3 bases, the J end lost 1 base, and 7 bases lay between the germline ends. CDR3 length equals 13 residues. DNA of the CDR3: TGTGCCAGTAGTATTGTAGGGTCCTACGAGCAGTACTTC. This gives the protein CASSIVGSYEQYF.

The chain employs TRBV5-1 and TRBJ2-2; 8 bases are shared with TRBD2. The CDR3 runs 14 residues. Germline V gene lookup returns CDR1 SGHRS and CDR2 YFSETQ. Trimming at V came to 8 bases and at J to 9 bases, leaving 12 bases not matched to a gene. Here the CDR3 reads CASNGLAAGRELFF. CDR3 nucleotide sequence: TGCGCCAGTAATGGACTAGCCGCTGGCAGGGAGCTGTTTTTT.

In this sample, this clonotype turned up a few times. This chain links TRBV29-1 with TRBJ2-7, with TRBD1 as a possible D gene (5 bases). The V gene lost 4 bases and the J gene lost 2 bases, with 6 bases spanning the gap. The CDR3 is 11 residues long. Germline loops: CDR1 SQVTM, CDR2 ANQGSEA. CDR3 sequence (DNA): TGCAGCGTTGCCAGGGCCTACGAGCAGTACTTC. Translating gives CSVARAYEQYF.

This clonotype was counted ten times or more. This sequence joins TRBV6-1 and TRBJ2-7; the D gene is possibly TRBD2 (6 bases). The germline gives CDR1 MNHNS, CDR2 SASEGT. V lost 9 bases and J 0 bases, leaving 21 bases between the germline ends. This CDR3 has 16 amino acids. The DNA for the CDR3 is TGTGCCAGTGTAAAGGGTGGGCTAGCGAACTCCTACGAGCAGTACTTC. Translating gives CASVKGGLANSYEQYF.

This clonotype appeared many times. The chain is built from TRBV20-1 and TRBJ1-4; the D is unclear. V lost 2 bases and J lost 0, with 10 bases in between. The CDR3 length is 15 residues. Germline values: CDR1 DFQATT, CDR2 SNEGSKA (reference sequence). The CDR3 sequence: CSARSRRATNEKLFF. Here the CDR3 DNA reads TGCAGTGCTAGATCCAGGCGGGCAACTAATGAAAAACTGTTTTTT.